The clone carrying this TCR beta chain showed up many times. Its antigen remains unidentified. This record belongs to a study of T cells in Graves' hyperthyroidism and ophthalmopathy. Study-level results: The model anticipated ophthalmopathy a median around six months pre-onset. Stable hyperthyroidism was separated from ophthalmopathy by a model based on 13 V-J features.

The CDR3 totals 13 residues. Trimming removed 0 bases from V and 7 bases from J, with 12 bases in between. Looked up from germline, CDR1 is GTSNPN and CDR2 is SVGIG (reference sequence). It was RNA transcripts that yielded the amplified TCR beta CDR3 regions. The TCR CDR3 first-round RT-PCR relied on the HTBI primer set. A single record per CDR3 protein comes from TCRdb applying MiXCR to the multiplex PCR reads. The sample lists 270,000 or so distinct CDR3 sequences, less than 30% occurring once. This sequence originates from a man aged 35 to 55 with Graves' hyperthyroidism that later progressed to Graves' ophthalmopathy. The rearrangement uses TRBV30 and TRBJ1-1; D uncertain. The sample consisted of blood. CDR3 nucleotides: TGTGCCTGGAGTGTAAAGTATCGAATTGAAGCTTTCTTT. This gives the protein CAWSVKYRIEAFF.